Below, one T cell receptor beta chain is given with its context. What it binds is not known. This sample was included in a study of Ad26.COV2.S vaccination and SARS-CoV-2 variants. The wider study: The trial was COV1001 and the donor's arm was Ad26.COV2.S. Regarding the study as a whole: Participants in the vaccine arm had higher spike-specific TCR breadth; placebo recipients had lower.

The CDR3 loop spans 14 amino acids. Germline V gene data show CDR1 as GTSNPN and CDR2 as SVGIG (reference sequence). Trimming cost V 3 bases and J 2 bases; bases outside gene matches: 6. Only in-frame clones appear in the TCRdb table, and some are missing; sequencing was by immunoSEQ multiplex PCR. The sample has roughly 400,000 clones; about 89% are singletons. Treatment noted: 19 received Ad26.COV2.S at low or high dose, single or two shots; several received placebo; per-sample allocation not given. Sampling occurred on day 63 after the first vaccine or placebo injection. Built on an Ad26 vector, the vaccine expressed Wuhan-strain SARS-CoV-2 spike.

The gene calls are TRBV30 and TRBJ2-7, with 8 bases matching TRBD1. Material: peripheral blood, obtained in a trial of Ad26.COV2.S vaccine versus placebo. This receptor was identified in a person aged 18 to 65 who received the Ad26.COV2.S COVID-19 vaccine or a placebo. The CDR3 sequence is CAWSPGQGPYEQYF. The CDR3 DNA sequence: TGTGCCTGGAGCCCCGGACAGGGACCCTACGAGCAGTACTTC.